This T cell receptor beta chain came from a study of blood T cell repertoires in COVID-19. Looking at the study overall: Specimens from acute and convalescent COVID-19 originated in the United States, Italy and Spain. PBMCs, B-cell-depleted T cells, or T cells provided the cDNA or gDNA that made up the material.

Germline CDR1 reads LGHNA; CDR2 reads YNFKEQ. The CDR3 is 18 amino acids in total, end residues counted. Authors' analysis steps: Using reference gene primer amplification, nucleated cell counts were estimated. Only in-frame clones appear in the TCRdb table, and some are missing; sequencing was by immunoSEQ multiplex PCR. That table is the source of V, J and clone size, and D and trimming were worked out from the DNA. Here the sample spans approximately 190,000 clones, about 80% being singletons. Notes on this clone: Because the CDR3's place on the DNA is in doubt, the DNA is left out and the CDR3 is given as listed by TCRdb.

The sequence derives from a human donor with acute or convalescent COVID-19. The donor label of this sample is uncertain. Input material: peripheral blood. This chain joins TRBV4-2 and TRBJ1-2; the table's D call of TRBD1 was not tested on the DNA. The CDR3 here is CASSQDLRARPGDYGYTF.